Listed below are T cell receptor beta chains from one sample, sequenced in a study of cytomegalovirus exposure and HLA in healthy donors. Clones were sequenced by immunoSEQ multiplex PCR, and TCRdb holds only the in-frame ones, with some missing. The data hold over 40,000 clones, with around 87% observed a single time. Input material: PBMCs. Receptor source: a woman in her 40s in good health and CMV-seropositive. Each CDR3 is given with its conserved first and last residue. The order of the fields is clone size, V gene, CDR3 length, D gene, J gene, CDR3 DNA, CDR3 protein. The D gene is left open where the match is weak. Size tells how often a clone was seen (once, few, many) or the class of an expanded clone, and some rows leave it out.

-	TRBV19	16	TRBD1	TRBJ2-7	TGTGCCAGTAGCCCCCGGCCGGGACAGCTCCCCTACGAGCAGTACTTC	CASSPRPGQLPYEQYF
-	TRBV29-1	12	TRBD1	TRBJ1-1	TGCAGCGTGACCGGGACAGGGGGTGAAGCTTTCTTT	CSVTGTGGEAFF
-	TRBV6-5	13	TRBD1	TRBJ1-1	TGTGCCAGCAGAACAGGGGTATTAGCTGAAGCTTTCTTT	CASRTGVLAEAFF
-	TRBV4-1	17	-	TRBJ2-5	TGCGCCAGCAGCCAAGATACCGGGACAAGGAACCAAGAGACCCAGTACTTC	CASSQDTGTRNQETQYF
-	TRBV6-1	12	-	TRBJ2-7	TGTGCCAGCTCACGATTAGACTACGAGCAGTACTTC	CASSRLDYEQYF
-	TRBV6-1	11	-	TRBJ2-7	TGTGCCAGCACCACAGCTTACGAGCAGTACTTC	CASTTAYEQYF
-	TRBV14	13	-	TRBJ2-7	TGTGCCAGCAGCCAACCGGGACACAGAAAGCAGTACTTC	CASSQPGHRKQYF
-	TRBV5-1	17	-	TRBJ1-6	TGCGCCAGCAGCTGGGGATCGATCGGGGAAGGAAATTCACCCCTCCACTTT	CASSWGSIGEGNSPLHF
few	TRBV5-6	14	-	TRBJ1-2	TGTGCCAGCAGACGACCCCAGGGGACCTATGGCTACACCTTC	CASRRPQGTYGYTF
-	TRBV14	16	TRBD2	TRBJ2-2	TGTGCCAGCAGCCAAGGACTAGCGGGGAGTACCGGGGAGCTGTTTTTT	CASSQGLAGSTGELFF
-	TRBV5-1	14	-	TRBJ2-1	TGCGCCAGCAGCCTCACGCCAGGTTTGGGTGAGCAGTTCTTC	CASSLTPGLGEQFF
-	TRBV9	15	TRBD1	TRBJ2-2	TGTGCCAGCAGCGTAGAGGACAGGGTCACCGGGGAGCTGTTTTTT	CASSVEDRVTGELFF
-	TRBV13	12	-	TRBJ1-1	TGTGCCAGCAGCCTTCCTCCAGGGGAAGCTTTCTTT	CASSLPPGEAFF
-	TRBV2	11	-	TRBJ2-4	TGTGCCAGCACAACAGTGAACATTCAGTACTTC	CASTTVNIQYF
-	TRBV5-8	15	-	TRBJ1-1	TGTGCCAGCAGCTTGAGAGGTCATGATAGCACTGAAGCTTTCTTT	CASSLRGHDSTEAFF
-	TRBV28	16	-	TRBJ1-2	TGTGCCAGCAGTCACCCCCGTGGACAAGCTAACTATGGCTACACCTTC	CASSHPRGQANYGYTF
-	TRBV4-2	17	TRBD2	TRBJ2-1	TGTGCCAGCAGCCAGGCGCCGGGGACTAGCGGCCCCAATGAGCAGTTCTTC	CASSQAPGTSGPNEQFF
few	TRBV6-5	16	TRBD2	TRBJ2-3	TGTGCCAGCAGTTACTCGTCTAGCGGGGTGGAAAATACGCAGTATTTT	CASSYSSSGVENTQYF
-	TRBV18	14	-	TRBJ1-2	TGTGCCAGCTCACCAGTGCAGGGCGAGTATGGCTACACCTTC	CASSPVQGEYGYTF
-	TRBV6-6	11	TRBD1	TRBJ1-1	TGTGCCAGCAGTGCAAACAGGGGGACCTTCTTT	CASSANRGTFF
-	TRBV4-1	14	-	TRBJ2-3	TGCGCCAGCAGCCAGACGGGAGGCACAGATACGCAGTATTTT	CASSQTGGTDTQYF
-	TRBV5-1	13	-	TRBJ1-1	TGCGCCAGCAGCCTTACAGCTAACACTGAAGCTTTCTTT	CASSLTANTEAFF
-	TRBV6-1	17	TRBD1	TRBJ1-2	TGTGCCAGCAGTGAAGACGTGTGGGACAGCAACCTGAGGGGCTACACCTTC	CASSEDVWDSNLRGYTF
-	TRBV6-5	13	-	TRBJ1-2	TGTGCCAGCAGTTTAACAGGGATTTCTGGCTACACCTTC	CASSLTGISGYTF
-	TRBV6-5	14	TRBD2	TRBJ2-1	TGTGCCAGTAGACTAGCGGGAGGTGGGGATGAGCAGTTCTTC	CASRLAGGGDEQFF
-	TRBV27	16	-	TRBJ2-1	TGTGCCACAAGGCGGTTGGCCGCCGACTCCTACAATGAGCAGTTCTTC	CATRRLAADSYNEQFF
-	TRBV6-1	13	TRBD1	TRBJ1-1	TGTGCCAGCATCGGGACAGGGGACACTGAAGCTTTCTTT	CASIGTGDTEAFF
-	TRBV9	14	-	TRBJ2-1	TGTGCCAGCAGACCTACATCGGCAGGGGACGAGCAGTTCTTC	CASRPTSAGDEQFF
few	TRBV28	16	TRBD1	TRBJ2-7	TGTGCCAGCAGTTTACCGAACAGGGGGGAAGGCTACGAGCAGTACTTC	CASSLPNRGEGYEQYF
once	TRBV5-1	13	-	TRBJ2-1	TGCGCCAGCAGCTTGCGTAGCGGCGAAGAGCAGTTCTTC	CASSLRSGEEQFF
-	TRBV5-1	15	TRBD2	TRBJ2-7	TGCGCCAGCAGCCCGGGACTAGCGGGAACCGACGAGCAGTACTTC	CASSPGLAGTDEQYF
-	TRBV11-1	15	TRBD1	TRBJ2-1	TGTGCCAGCAGCCATCGACAGGGGGTTATGGATGAGCAGTTCTTC	CASSHRQGVMDEQFF
-	TRBV5-1	14	-	TRBJ2-3	TGCGCCAGCAGCATTGGGGGGAACACAGATACGCAGTATTTT	CASSIGGNTDTQYF
-	TRBV6-1	15	-	TRBJ2-7	TGTGCCAGCAGTGAACCCCTGACTGGAGCCTACGAGCAGTACTTC	CASSEPLTGAYEQYF
-	TRBV14	17	-	TRBJ1-3	TGTGCCAGCAGCCAAGTCGGCGGGTCGGGAGGTGGAAACACCATATATTTT	CASSQVGGSGGGNTIYF